Here is one T cell receptor beta chain with its context. What it recognizes is unknown. The record originates from a study of a mutant IDH1 vaccine in newly diagnosed glioma. Looking at the study overall: Patients under treatment included about 60% males and 37.5% females and had a mean age of around 43 years. Before enrollment, the patients had been treated with radiotherapy alone, temozolomide alone, or both together. Most of them had received both.

TCRdb's copy holds only in-frame clones and misses some; the assay was immunoSEQ multiplex PCR. The sample lists tens of thousands of clones, about 80% occurring once. Germline CDR1 reads SGHRS; CDR2 reads YFSETQ. Between the trimmed V and J ends, which lost 2 bases and 0 bases, there was a span of 12 bases. The CDR3 totals 15 residues. Findings of the study overall: Seemingly, pseudoprogression had no relation to changes in the top peripheral T cell clonotypes.

Time point in this sample: week 23, last vaccination. It was 300 ug of mutant IDH1 20-mer peptide that made up each vaccine dose, given with topical imiquimod. Sample: PBMCs, taken from a glioma patient whose treatment included an IDH1 peptide vaccine. The clonotype originates from a man aged 18 to 35 with glioma. The V gene is TRBV5-1, the J gene TRBJ2-7; a possible D gene is TRBD1 (6 bases). The CDR3 region is CASSLKGGSSYEQYF. CDR3 nucleotides: TGCGCCAGCAGCTTAAAAGGGGGTAGCTCCTACGAGCAGTACTTC.